Listed below are T cell receptor beta chains from one sample, sequenced in a study of T cells in Graves' hyperthyroidism and ophthalmopathy. TCRdb fed the multiplex PCR reads into MiXCR, producing one record per CDR3 protein. The table records about 520,000 distinct CDR3 sequences, approximately 25% of them present only once. The sequenced sample consisted of blood. These receptors all come from a woman in her twenties or thirties with Graves' ophthalmopathy. Both conserved end residues are part of each CDR3. Each record gives: clone size, J gene, D gene, V gene, CDR3 DNA, CDR3 protein. D genes are given only for firm matches. Size is stated for part of the rows, as once, few or many counts, or as a class when the clone is expanded.

abundance: many
j_gene: TRBJ2-2
d_gene: NA
v_gene: TRBV29-1
CDR3nt: TGCAGCGCGGGGAAGGTGGCGGGGATCGGGGAGCTGTTTTTT
CDR3aa: CSAGKVAGIGELFF

abundance: many
j_gene: TRBJ1-1
d_gene: NA
v_gene: TRBV19
CDR3nt: TGTGCCAGTAGTATGGAACGGGGGAGGAACACTGAAGCTTTCTTT
CDR3aa: CASSMERGRNTEAFF

abundance: NA
j_gene: TRBJ2-7
d_gene: NA
v_gene: TRBV28
CDR3nt: TGTGCCAGCATTTTCCCCTCATTCAGGGCCCCCTACGAGCAGTACTTC
CDR3aa: CASIFPSFRAPYEQYF

abundance: NA
j_gene: TRBJ2-5
d_gene: NA
v_gene: TRBV19
CDR3nt: TGTGCCAGTAGTAAGTGGCAGGGGGGACAAGAGACCCAGTACTTC
CDR3aa: CASSKWQGGQETQYF

abundance: NA
j_gene: TRBJ2-7
d_gene: TRBD2
v_gene: TRBV6-2/TRBV6-3
CDR3nt: TGTGCCAGCAGTTACGGACTAGCGGGTTACGAGCAGTACTTC
CDR3aa: CASSYGLAGYEQYF

abundance: NA
j_gene: TRBJ2-2
d_gene: NA
v_gene: TRBV15
CDR3nt: TGTGCCACCAGCGGTGGACAGAGGACCGGGGAGCTGTTTTTT
CDR3aa: CATSGGQRTGELFF

abundance: NA
j_gene: TRBJ2-7
d_gene: NA
v_gene: TRBV24-1
CDR3nt: TGTGCCACCAGTGATCCAACCTCCGACAGGACCGCCGGGGAGCAGTACTTC
CDR3aa: CATSDPTSDRTAGEQYF

abundance: NA
j_gene: TRBJ2-5
d_gene: NA
v_gene: TRBV6-5
CDR3nt: TGTGCCAGCAGTTACGGGGGCGGGGATGGGACCCAGTACTTC
CDR3aa: CASSYGGGDGTQYF

abundance: NA
j_gene: TRBJ1-2
d_gene: NA
v_gene: TRBV7-2
CDR3nt: TGTGCCAGCAGCTCACGGACAACGAGCTACACCTTC
CDR3aa: CASSSRTTSYTF

abundance: many
j_gene: TRBJ2-7
d_gene: TRBD1
v_gene: TRBV6-5
CDR3nt: TGTGCCAGCAGTTACTCGATTAGTGGGACAGGGTCCTACGAGCAGTACTTC
CDR3aa: CASSYSISGTGSYEQYF

abundance: NA
j_gene: TRBJ1-5
d_gene: TRBD1
v_gene: TRBV6-5
CDR3nt: TGTGCCAGCAGTTATCAGGGGGCCATGGGCAATCAGCCCCAGCATTTT
CDR3aa: CASSYQGAMGNQPQHF

abundance: once
j_gene: TRBJ2-7
d_gene: TRBD2
v_gene: TRBV6-2/TRBV6-3
CDR3nt: TGTGCCAGCAGTCTTTCCTCTTTGAGCGGGAGGGCGCACGAGCAGTACTTC
CDR3aa: CASSLSSLSGRAHEQYF

abundance: many
j_gene: TRBJ2-5
d_gene: NA
v_gene: TRBV3-1
CDR3nt: TGTGCCAGCAGCCAAGATCTCGGGGCGGGGCGGATTGAAGAGACCCAGTACTTC
CDR3aa: CASSQDLGAGRIEETQYF

abundance: once
j_gene: TRBJ2-5
d_gene: TRBD1
v_gene: TRBV20-1
CDR3nt: TGCAGTGCTAATGGAGGACAGGGGGATCAAGAGACCCAGTACTTC
CDR3aa: CSANGGQGDQETQYF

abundance: many
j_gene: TRBJ2-7
d_gene: TRBD1
v_gene: TRBV13
CDR3nt: TGTGCCAGCAGCACAGACAGGGCCGAGCAGTACTTC
CDR3aa: CASSTDRAEQYF

abundance: many
j_gene: TRBJ1-1
d_gene: TRBD1
v_gene: TRBV29-1
CDR3nt: TGCAGCGTCACAGGGGCCTCGAACACTGAAGCTTTCTTT
CDR3aa: CSVTGASNTEAFF

abundance: many
j_gene: TRBJ2-2
d_gene: NA
v_gene: TRBV5-1
CDR3nt: TGCGCCAGCAGCTCAAACCACCTTGGAGGGGACGGGGAGCTGTTTTTT
CDR3aa: CASSSNHLGGDGELFF

abundance: many
j_gene: TRBJ2-2
d_gene: NA
v_gene: TRBV12-3/TRBV12-4
CDR3nt: TGTGTCAGCAGTTTAGCGCCAGGTGGTGGAGGGGAGCTGTTTTTT
CDR3aa: CVSSLAPGGGGELFF

abundance: many
j_gene: TRBJ2-5
d_gene: NA
v_gene: TRBV7-9
CDR3nt: TGTGCCAGCAGCTCCACCGGGGCTCAAGAGACCCAGTACTTC
CDR3aa: CASSSTGAQETQYF

abundance: few
j_gene: TRBJ1-1
d_gene: NA
v_gene: TRBV6-5
CDR3nt: TGTGCCAGCAGTTCCCTTGGGTCGGGGAACACTGAAGCTTTCTTT
CDR3aa: CASSSLGSGNTEAFF

abundance: few
j_gene: TRBJ1-2
d_gene: TRBD1
v_gene: TRBV6-2/TRBV6-3
CDR3nt: TGTGCCAGCACCTACGGACAGGGAGGTTTCGGCTACACCTTC
CDR3aa: CASTYGQGGFGYTF

abundance: many
j_gene: TRBJ2-7
d_gene: NA
v_gene: TRBV20-1
CDR3nt: TGCAGTGCTAGAGCGGGCCGCTACTACGAGCAGTACTTC
CDR3aa: CSARAGRYYEQYF

abundance: many
j_gene: TRBJ2-5
d_gene: TRBD1
v_gene: TRBV11-1
CDR3nt: TGTGCCAGCAGCACCGGACAGGGTTGGGAGACCCAGTACTTC
CDR3aa: CASSTGQGWETQYF

abundance: many
j_gene: TRBJ1-2
d_gene: TRBD1
v_gene: TRBV6-5
CDR3nt: TGTGCCAGCAGTTCGGACAGGGTCTATGGCTACACCTTC
CDR3aa: CASSSDRVYGYTF

abundance: NA
j_gene: TRBJ1-1
d_gene: NA
v_gene: TRBV14
CDR3nt: TGTGCCAGCAGCCGCCGCAGCAACACTGAAGCTTTCTTT
CDR3aa: CASSRRSNTEAFF

abundance: NA
j_gene: TRBJ1-1
d_gene: TRBD1
v_gene: TRBV10-1
CDR3nt: TGCGCCAGCAGTGCGGGACAGCTCACTGAAGCTTTCTTT
CDR3aa: CASSAGQLTEAFF

abundance: many
j_gene: TRBJ1-1
d_gene: TRBD1
v_gene: TRBV7-6
CDR3nt: TGTGCCAGCAGCTTAGCGCGAATCCCCCGGACAGGGGAGGGAACTGAAGCTTTCTTT
CDR3aa: CASSLARIPRTGEGTEAFF

abundance: once
j_gene: TRBJ2-7
d_gene: NA
v_gene: TRBV20-1
CDR3nt: TGCAGTGCTAGAGATCTTGCAGGGTACTACGAGCAGTACTTC
CDR3aa: CSARDLAGYYEQYF

abundance: many
j_gene: TRBJ1-1
d_gene: TRBD1
v_gene: TRBV19
CDR3nt: TGTGCCAGTGCGGACAGGTGGAGGAGGGCTTTCTTT
CDR3aa: CASADRWRRAFF

abundance: many
j_gene: TRBJ1-6
d_gene: NA
v_gene: TRBV6-1
CDR3nt: TGTGCCAGCAGTGGGGAGGGAGTTGGACCATCACCCCTCCACTTT
CDR3aa: CASSGEGVGPSPLHF

abundance: NA
j_gene: TRBJ2-7
d_gene: NA
v_gene: TRBV11-2
CDR3nt: TGTGCCAGCAGCTTAGATCCCCACGAGCAGTACTTC
CDR3aa: CASSLDPHEQYF

abundance: NA
j_gene: TRBJ2-5
d_gene: NA
v_gene: TRBV11-2
CDR3nt: TGTGCCAGCAGCTTAGAAACCCACGCGGCAGGGGAGGAGACCCAGTACTTC
CDR3aa: CASSLETHAAGEETQYF

abundance: NA
j_gene: TRBJ2-5
d_gene: NA
v_gene: TRBV9
CDR3nt: TGTGCCAGCAGCGTAGCTACTGGGGTGCAGGAGACCCAGTACTTC
CDR3aa: CASSVATGVQETQYF

abundance: few
j_gene: TRBJ2-7
d_gene: NA
v_gene: TRBV5-1
CDR3nt: TGCGCCAGCAGCTTGGCACAGCCAAACGAGCAGTACTTC
CDR3aa: CASSLAQPNEQYF

abundance: few
j_gene: TRBJ2-7
d_gene: NA
v_gene: TRBV12-3/TRBV12-4
CDR3nt: TGTGCCAGCAGCCCGGACCCACAGGGCTGGGGTTCCTACGAGCAGTACTTC
CDR3aa: CASSPDPQGWGSYEQYF

abundance: many
j_gene: TRBJ2-7
d_gene: TRBD2
v_gene: TRBV29-1
CDR3nt: TGCAGCGCCCTTGGGGGGGATCTCTACGAGCAGTACTTC
CDR3aa: CSALGGDLYEQYF

abundance: many
j_gene: TRBJ1-1
d_gene: NA
v_gene: TRBV7-3
CDR3nt: TGTGCCAGCAGCTTAACACGGTTCACTGAAGCTTTCTTT
CDR3aa: CASSLTRFTEAFF

abundance: many
j_gene: TRBJ2-5
d_gene: NA
v_gene: TRBV7-6
CDR3nt: TGTGCCAGCAGCTTAGCGTGGATGAAAGCGGAGACCCAGTACTTC
CDR3aa: CASSLAWMKAETQYF

abundance: many
j_gene: TRBJ2-5
d_gene: TRBD2
v_gene: TRBV15
CDR3nt: TGTGCCACCAGCTCAAGCGGGGGGGCCCAGTACTTC
CDR3aa: CATSSSGGAQYF

abundance: many
j_gene: TRBJ1-5
d_gene: NA
v_gene: TRBV12-3/TRBV12-4
CDR3nt: TGTGCCAGCAGTTCCCAGTCCGGGCAGGGGAATCAGCCCCAGCATTTT
CDR3aa: CASSSQSGQGNQPQHF

abundance: NA
j_gene: TRBJ2-7
d_gene: NA
v_gene: TRBV11-2
CDR3nt: TGTGCCAGCAGCTTTGAAGTATCACTCTCCCGGGGGTCCTACGAGCAGTACTTC
CDR3aa: CASSFEVSLSRGSYEQYF

abundance: many
j_gene: TRBJ1-1
d_gene: NA
v_gene: TRBV7-9
CDR3nt: TGTGCCAGCAGCGAGAAGGTGGTGAACACTGAAGCTTTCTTT
CDR3aa: CASSEKVVNTEAFF

abundance: many
j_gene: TRBJ1-5
d_gene: NA
v_gene: TRBV14
CDR3nt: TGTGCCAGCAGCCAAGACTTTTTTTCCAGCCAGCATTTT
CDR3aa: CASSQDFFSSQHF

abundance: few
j_gene: TRBJ2-7
d_gene: NA
v_gene: TRBV4-1
CDR3nt: TGCGCCAGCAGCCAAGTAGGTCAGAACTACGAGCAGTACTTC
CDR3aa: CASSQVGQNYEQYF

abundance: once
j_gene: TRBJ1-5
d_gene: NA
v_gene: TRBV7-2
CDR3nt: TGTGCCAGCAGCTTAGCGCGGTCCGAGGACCAGCATTTT
CDR3aa: CASSLARSEDQHF

abundance: many
j_gene: TRBJ2-5
d_gene: TRBD2
v_gene: TRBV6-5
CDR3nt: TGTGCCAGCAGTTACACTAGCGGGGGGGCAGAGACCCAGTACTTC
CDR3aa: CASSYTSGGAETQYF

abundance: many
j_gene: TRBJ2-7
d_gene: NA
v_gene: TRBV2
CDR3nt: TGTGCCAGCAGTGATTCACCCACCTACGAGCAGTACTTC
CDR3aa: CASSDSPTYEQYF